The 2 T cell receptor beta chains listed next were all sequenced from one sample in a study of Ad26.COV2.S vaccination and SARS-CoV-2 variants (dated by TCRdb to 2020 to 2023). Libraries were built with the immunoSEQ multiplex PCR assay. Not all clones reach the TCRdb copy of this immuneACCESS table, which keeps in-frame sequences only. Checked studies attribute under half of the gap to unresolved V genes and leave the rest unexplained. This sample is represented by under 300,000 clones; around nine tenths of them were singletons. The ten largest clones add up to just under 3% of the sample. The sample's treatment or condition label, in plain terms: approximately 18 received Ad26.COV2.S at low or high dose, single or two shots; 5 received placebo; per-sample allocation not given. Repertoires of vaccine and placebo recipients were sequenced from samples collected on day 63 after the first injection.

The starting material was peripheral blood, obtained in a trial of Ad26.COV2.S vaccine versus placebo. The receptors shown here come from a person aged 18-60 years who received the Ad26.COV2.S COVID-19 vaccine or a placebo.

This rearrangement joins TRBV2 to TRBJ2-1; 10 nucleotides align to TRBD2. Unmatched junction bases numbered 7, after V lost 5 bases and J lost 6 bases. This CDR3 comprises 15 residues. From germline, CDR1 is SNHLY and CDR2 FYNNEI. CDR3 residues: CASSYLAGEGNEQFF. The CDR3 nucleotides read TGTGCCAGCAGTTATCTAGCGGGAGAAGGCAATGAGCAGTTCTTC. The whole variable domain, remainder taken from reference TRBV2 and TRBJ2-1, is EPEVTQTPSHQVTQMGQEVILRCVPISNHLYFYWYRQILGQKVEFLVSFYNNEISEKSEIFDDQFSVERPDGSNFTLKIRSTKLEDSAMYFCASSYLAGEGNEQFFGPGTRLTVL.

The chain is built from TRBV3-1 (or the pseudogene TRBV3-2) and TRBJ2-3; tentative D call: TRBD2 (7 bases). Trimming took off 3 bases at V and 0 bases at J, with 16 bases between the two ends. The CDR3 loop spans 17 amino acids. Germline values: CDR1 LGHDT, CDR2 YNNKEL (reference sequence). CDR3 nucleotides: TGTGCCAGCAGCCAGGATTGGGGGGGCCCTAGCACAGATACGCAGTATTTT. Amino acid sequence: CASSQDWGGPSTDTQYF.